This T cell receptor (beta chain) was documented in a study of OX40 agonist ivuxolimab in advanced cancers. About the full investigation: Ivuxolimab was a fully human IgG2 agonistic monoclonal antibody targeting the costimulatory receptor OX40 (CD134). Intravenous ivuxolimab was administered to patients every 2 weeks at six dose levels: 0.01, 0.1, 0.3, 1.5, 3 and 10 mg/kg. In the dose-escalation cohort, 82.7% of patients were male, and the mean age was approximately 60 years, with a range of roughly 20 to 79. Of the approximately 54 patients in dose escalation, some 19 had hepatocellular carcinoma, roughly 15 had melanoma, 9 had renal cell carcinoma and 9 had head and neck cancer. Patients were allowed to have had prior anti-PD-1, anti-PD-L1 or anti-CTLA-4 therapy, and 40% to 45% of the dose-escalation patients had been treated with checkpoint inhibitors. The monotherapy dose-escalation portion (N = 52 patients) of the phase I ivuxolimab trial is reported in the paper. Three dose-escalation patients achieved partial responses, one with hepatocellular carcinoma and two with cutaneous melanoma. The purpose of peripheral TCRbeta sequencing was to test whether ivuxolimab changed TCR sequence diversity and led to clonal T-cell expansion.

Patients with autoimmune disease history or receiving systemic immunosuppression were excluded from the trial. In every dose cohort, peripheral blood was drawn for TCR sequencing at baseline, cycle 4 day 1, and cycle 7 day 1. Samples were obtained from an open-label, multicenter, first-in-human phase I dose-escalation trial of ivuxolimab. Adults with locally advanced or metastatic head and neck squamous cell, hepatocellular, melanoma or renal cell carcinoma were enrolled in the trial. CD4+ and CD8+ T cells were sorted separately from peripheral blood before TCR sequencing. Findings and caveats that apply to the study as a whole: In the 0.1-3.0 mg/kg groups, partial responders had among the lowest normalized peripheral clonal expansion, particularly in CD8+ T cells. Clonal expansion of both CD4+ and CD8+ blood T cells was observed from baseline to week 6 at doses 0.1 to 3.0 mg/kg. Low levels of normalized T-cell clonal expansion were also seen in some nonresponding patients. On average, CD8+ T cells showed more expanded clones than CD4+ T cells after ivuxolimab. The antigen specificity of the peripheral T cells that underwent clonal expansion was not determined.

Genomic DNA was extracted from sorted cells for sequencing of the TCRbeta CDR3 region. The immunoSEQ Assay was used to sequence the TCRbeta CDR3 regions. TCRdb obtained this table from immuneACCESS and retained in-frame rearrangements with V and J assigned. These tables miss some clones; where compared with another copy, unresolved V genes account for less than half of the shortfall, and the remainder is unexplained. Counted in this sample were 65,000 to 95,000 clones; approximately 90% of them appeared once. The ten biggest clones cover 0.45% to 0.55% of the sample. Concerning this clone: There is no known antigen for this receptor. The input lacks base qualities; no much larger clone sits a single base away.

The sequenced sample was CD4+ or CD8+ T cells sorted from blood, obtained in a trial of the OX40 agonist ivuxolimab. The receptor was isolated from an adult with an advanced solid tumor such as melanoma, head and neck, liver or kidney cancer.

For the CDR3, the sequence is CASSLRVIYGYTF. The nucleotides read TGTGCCAGCAGCTTACGAGTCATCTATGGCTACACCTTC. The sequence links TRBV11-2 to TRBJ1-2; the D gene is unclear. V was cut back by 2 bases and J by 4 bases, leaving a gap of 8 bases between them. Per the germline V gene, SGHAT is the CDR1 and FQNNGV is the CDR2. Measured from the cysteine to the phenylalanine, the CDR3 is 13 residues long. The CDR3 DNA has 39 bases and is translated from base 1.